Listed below are T cell receptor beta chains from one sample, sequenced in a study of OX40 agonist ivuxolimab in advanced cancers. Only in-frame clones appear in the TCRdb table, and some are missing; sequencing was by immunoSEQ multiplex PCR. Altogether roughly 76,000 clones are present, about 83% being singletons, with the ten largest covering more than 20%. Sequences were derived from CD4+ or CD8+ T cells sorted from blood, sampled in a trial of the OX40 agonist ivuxolimab. These receptors were collected from an adult with an advanced solid tumor such as melanoma, head and neck, liver or kidney cancer. Each CDR3 is given with its conserved first and last residue. The D gene is left open where the match is weak. A clone size is listed for some rows: how often the clone was seen (once, few, many), or a class if it is expanded.

cdr3_nt cdr3_aa j_call clone_size v_call d_call
TGTGCCAGCAGTCCCAGGTACGTTGAAGCTTTCTTT CASSPRYVEAFF TRBJ1-1 NA TRBV6-1 NA
TGTGCCAGCAGCGGGGACAGGAGTACAACTAATGAAAAACTGTTTTTT CASSGDRSTTNEKLFF TRBJ1-4 NA TRBV28 TRBD1
TGTGCCAGCAGTTACTCGGACCCTAATCAGCCCCAGCATTTT CASSYSDPNQPQHF TRBJ1-5 NA TRBV6-5 NA
TGCAGCGTTGAGCCCGGGTGGAATGAGCAGTTCTTC CSVEPGWNEQFF TRBJ2-1 few TRBV29-1 NA
TGTGCCAGCAGCCCTCGGGACAGAACTGAAGCTTTCTTT CASSPRDRTEAFF TRBJ1-1 NA TRBV7-9 TRBD1
TGTGCCTGGACGGTCACCTCCTACGAGCAGTACTTC CAWTVTSYEQYF TRBJ2-7 once TRBV30 NA
TGTGCCGGGGGACGGGACTACGAGCAGTACTTC CAGGRDYEQYF TRBJ2-7 NA TRBV6-5 NA
TGTGCCTGGAGTGAACAAGCGGCCAATCAGTTCTTC CAWSEQAANQFF TRBJ2-1 NA TRBV30 NA
TGTGCCAGCAGTTTTGGACAGGTCAATGGCTACACCTTC CASSFGQVNGYTF TRBJ1-2 NA TRBV6-5 TRBD1
TGCGCCAGCAGCCAAGGACTAGTAGAGACCCAGTACTTC CASSQGLVETQYF TRBJ2-5 once TRBV4-3 NA
TGTGCCAGCAGTGCTAGCGGGGGGCTGAGCTCCTACAATGAGCAGTTCTTC CASSASGGLSSYNEQFF TRBJ2-1 once TRBV2 TRBD2
TGTGCCAGCAGCTTGACATTCTACTCTGGAAACACCATATATTTT CASSLTFYSGNTIYF TRBJ1-3 NA TRBV7-9 NA
TGTGCCAGCAGCGTAGGACAGGGACAAAGTTGGAACTATGGCTACACCTTC CASSVGQGQSWNYGYTF TRBJ1-2 NA TRBV9 TRBD1
TGTGCCAGCTCATACGGGCCTTCTGGGGAAGAGACCCAGTACTTC CASSYGPSGEETQYF TRBJ2-5 NA TRBV18 NA
TGTGCCAGCAACCCTGCGGGGGCGACTAATGAAAAACTGTTTTTT CASNPAGATNEKLFF TRBJ1-4 NA TRBV6-5 NA
TGTGCCACCAGCAGAGACCTAGCTCCCGATACGCAGTATTTT CATSRDLAPDTQYF TRBJ2-3 NA TRBV15 NA
TGTGCCAGCAGAACCAGCACAGATACGCAGTATTTT CASRTSTDTQYF TRBJ2-3 NA TRBV6-6 NA
TGCGCCAGCAGCCATTCCCTTGACAGGGAAAATTCACCCCTCCACTTT CASSHSLDRENSPLHF TRBJ1-6 NA TRBV4-3 TRBD1
TGTGCCTGGGGGGACAGTAGGAGAGAGACCCAGTACTTC CAWGDSRRETQYF TRBJ2-5 NA TRBV30 TRBD1
TGTGCCAGCAGCTTCATGGGGACTAGTTATAATGAGCAGTTCTTC CASSFMGTSYNEQFF TRBJ2-1 NA TRBV5-5 TRBD2
TGTGCCAGCTCACCAAATGAGAGGCTCTACTCTGGAAACACCATATATTTT CASSPNERLYSGNTIYF TRBJ1-3 NA TRBV18 NA
TGTGCCAGCTCACCCTTCTCGAAAGGGAGTCAACAGCCCCAGCATTTT CASSPFSKGSQQPQHF TRBJ1-5 NA TRBV18 NA
TGTGCCACACGGGCCAGGGGAGAGAGAACTGAAGCTTTCTTT CATRARGERTEAFF TRBJ1-1 few TRBV6-1 NA
TGTGCCAGCAGCGCAGGATACAATGAGCAGTTCTTC CASSAGYNEQFF TRBJ2-1 NA TRBV7-6 NA
TGCGCCAGCAGCTTGGGTTCAGCGGGAGTCGCAGATACGCAGTATTTT CASSLGSAGVADTQYF TRBJ2-3 NA TRBV5-1 TRBD2
TGTGCCAGCAGATCGGGACAGGGACGCGAGCAGTACTTC CASRSGQGREQYF TRBJ2-7 NA TRBV7-9 TRBD1
TGTGCCAGCAGCTTTGGGTACAGTCTATGGTATGGCTACACCTTC CASSFGYSLWYGYTF TRBJ1-2 NA TRBV12-1 NA
TGTGCCAGCAGCTTAGCGCCGGCAGGGGGCGTCCAAAACATTCAGTACTTC CASSLAPAGGVQNIQYF TRBJ2-4 NA TRBV7-9 TRBD1
TGTGCCAGCAGCTTGAATAACTATGGCTACACCTTC CASSLNNYGYTF TRBJ1-2 NA TRBV7-9 NA
TGTGCCAGCAGCCCCAGGGCAGGGGACTATGGCTACACCTTC CASSPRAGDYGYTF TRBJ1-2 few TRBV5-4 NA
TGTGCCAGCAGCCGTGCAGGCGTTGGGGCGGAGACCCAGTACTTC CASSRAGVGAETQYF TRBJ2-5 NA TRBV25-1 NA
TGTGCCAGCAGCCCTATGGGGGGCGGTAATTCACCCCTCCACTTT CASSPMGGGNSPLHF TRBJ1-6 NA TRBV7-2 NA
TGCGCCAGCAGCAATTCGAATCCGGGACAGCTTTACGAGCAGTACTTC CASSNSNPGQLYEQYF TRBJ2-7 NA TRBV5-1 TRBD1
TGTGCCAGTAGTGGGACTAGCGGGACCTACGAGCAGTACTTC CASSGTSGTYEQYF TRBJ2-7 NA TRBV19 TRBD2
TGTGCCAGCAGCTTAGGCGAGGGCAGTAGCAATGAGCAGTTCTTC CASSLGEGSSNEQFF TRBJ2-1 NA TRBV7-8 NA
TGTGCCAGCAGCTTAGCTAGCGGGCGGGAGACCCAGTACTTC CASSLASGRETQYF TRBJ2-5 NA TRBV7-9 TRBD2
TGTGCCAGCTCACCAAGAGGCTCGACAGATACGCAGTATTTT CASSPRGSTDTQYF TRBJ2-3 NA TRBV18 NA
TGCGCCAGCAGCTTGGAGGGCCCTGGAAACACCATATATTTT CASSLEGPGNTIYF TRBJ1-3 NA TRBV5-1 NA
TGTGCCAGCAGCATGACAGGGTTGGAGGGCTACACCTTC CASSMTGLEGYTF TRBJ1-2 NA TRBV6-6 TRBD1
TGCGCCAGCAGCTTAGAATCTCGGGGACTAGCGGGAGACGAGCAGTACTTC CASSLESRGLAGDEQYF TRBJ2-7 NA TRBV5-1 TRBD2
TGTGCCAGCAGCCCCGGGACAGGGGCCGACTATGGCTACACCTTC CASSPGTGADYGYTF TRBJ1-2 NA TRBV5-6 TRBD1
TGTGCCAGCAGCAGGGGCGCCGGCCAGCCCCAGCATTTT CASSRGAGQPQHF TRBJ1-5 once TRBV6-1 NA
TGCGCCAGCAGTCCTGGACTAGCTTACAATGAGCAGTTCTTC CASSPGLAYNEQFF TRBJ2-1 few TRBV5-1 TRBD2
TGTGCCAGCAGCTTGGGAGTTTACCCCAGCACAGATACGCAGTATTTT CASSLGVYPSTDTQYF TRBJ2-3 NA TRBV11-2 NA
TGTGCCAGCAGCCTACGAACAGGGCCGGACACCGGGGAGCTGTTTTTT CASSLRTGPDTGELFF TRBJ2-2 NA TRBV11-3 NA
TGTGCCTGGGGAAAAAACACCGGGGAGCTGTTTTTT CAWGKNTGELFF TRBJ2-2 NA TRBV30 NA
TGTGCCTGGACCCCACCGGGTTATGGCACAGATACGCAGTATTTT CAWTPPGYGTDTQYF TRBJ2-3 NA TRBV30 NA
TGTGCTAGTGCCTCCAAGGGACTAGCGTCGGTGGAGACCCAGTACTTC CASASKGLASVETQYF TRBJ2-5 NA TRBV12-5 TRBD2
TGTGCCTGGAGTACGACAGGCGGGATGTATGAAAAACTGTTTTTT CAWSTTGGMYEKLFF TRBJ1-4 NA TRBV30 NA
TGTGCCAGCAGTTTTGGGTTTAACTATGGCTACACCTTC CASSFGFNYGYTF TRBJ1-2 NA TRBV28 NA
TGTGCCAGCAGTTACTCAGTCAGATATCCTTATGGCTACACCTTC CASSYSVRYPYGYTF TRBJ1-2 NA TRBV6-5 NA
TGTGCCAGCAGCATAGCGGGGGGGCTGGAGGGAAACATTCAGTACTTC CASSIAGGLEGNIQYF TRBJ2-4 NA TRBV5-6 TRBD2
TGCGCCAGCAGTGAGTCGCCGGGCCAGGGAGGCTACACCTTC CASSESPGQGGYTF TRBJ1-2 NA TRBV10-1 NA
TGTGCCAGCAGTAGAGAAGACCATACGCAGTATTTT CASSREDHTQYF TRBJ2-3 NA TRBV2 NA
TGTGCCAGCAGTATGGATAGCAATCAGCCCCAGCATTTT CASSMDSNQPQHF TRBJ1-5 NA TRBV7-9 NA
TGTGCCAGCAGCTTGGTCTCTGAAGCTTTCTTT CASSLVSEAFF TRBJ1-1 once TRBV5-6 NA
TGCGCCAGCAGCCAAGGGGACAGATACAATCAGCCCCAGCATTTT CASSQGDRYNQPQHF TRBJ1-5 NA TRBV4-3 TRBD1
TGTGCCAGCAGACCTTACGGGACAGGGGAAGGCTACACCTTC CASRPYGTGEGYTF TRBJ1-2 NA TRBV5-5 TRBD1
TGCGCCAGCAGTGTCCAGTCCGGGTTCGACTACGAGCAGTACTTC CASSVQSGFDYEQYF TRBJ2-7 NA TRBV5-1 NA
TGTGCCAGCAGCTTTAATTCAGGGAACACCGGGGAGCTGTTTTTT CASSFNSGNTGELFF TRBJ2-2 NA TRBV7-6 NA